This T cell receptor (beta chain) was profiled in a study of PD-1 blockade in mismatch repair-deficient tumors. The junction had 3 bases not matched to a gene; V was cut back by 3 bases and J by 1 base. The CDR3 is made up of 15 amino acids. Germline CDR1 is LNHDA and CDR2 is SQIVND (reference sequence). Libraries were prepared by immunoSEQ multiplex PCR; TCRdb keeps only in-frame clonotypes and omits some of them. Of about 67,000 clones listed, approximately 80% were seen once; the top ten hold approximately 5%. This receptor was identified in an adult with mismatch repair-deficient cancer. V is TRBV19 and J is TRBJ2-5; 9 bases line up with TRBD1. The source was peripheral blood, collected 2 weeks after starting pembrolizumab. The CDR3 is CASSMGTGLQETQYF. In DNA, the CDR3 is TGTGCCAGTAGTATGGGGACAGGGCTCCAAGAGACCCAGTACTTC.